The T cell receptor beta chain described here comes from a study of control samples from healthy donors and cancer patients (dated by TCRdb to about 2020). This clone was seen once. Its antigen is currently not known. There are no base qualities to consult, and no much larger clone falls within one base. Library construction relied on the immunoSEQ multiplex PCR assay. TCRdb mirrors the immuneACCESS table, restricted to in-frame sequences. Some clones are absent from its copies; in checked studies, under half trace to an unresolved V gene, and the reason for the others is unknown. The table for this sample lists more than 150,000 clones; 90% to 95% of them were counted only once. Roughly 1.5% of the sample goes to the ten largest clones. Sequenced: blood. This receptor was obtained from a man between 18 and 29 years old in good health.

The DNA sequence reads TGTGCCAGCAGCGGAGGGGGACAGGGCGGAGGCGGGGAGCTGTTTTTT. It encodes CASSGGGQGGGGELFF. The chain couples TRBV5-5 to TRBJ2-2, with TRBD1 identical over 9 junction bases. CDR1 and CDR2, per the germline V gene (reference sequence), are SGHKS and YYEKEE. Reading from cysteine to phenylalanine, the CDR3 counts 16 amino acids. Only the CDR3 DNA stays, 48 bases, in frame from base 1. V is pruned by 4 bases and J by 7 bases, leaving 11 bases of the junction without a gene match.